This TCR beta chain is drawn from a study of blood T cell repertoires in COVID-19. The assay was immunoSEQ multiplex PCR, and TCRdb's table has in-frame clones only and misses some. This table has fewer than 120,000 clones, nearly 80% appearing once. V was pared by 1 base and J by 7 bases, with 14 bases between. There are 14 residues in the CDR3. Germline V gene lookup returns CDR1 SNHLY and CDR2 FYNNEI. In its sample, this clone is medium-sized. The chain links TRBV2 to TRBJ2-7; no definite D call. The specimen sequenced was peripheral blood. The sequence was obtained from a woman of 80 years or more with active or convalescent COVID-19. This CDR3 reads CASSEVADPREQYF. For the CDR3, the DNA is TGTGCCAGCAGTGAAGTGGCTGATCCTAGGGAGCAGTACTTC. Combining the CDR3 with reference TRBV2 and TRBJ2-7 gives the whole variable domain EPEVTQTPSHQVTQMGQEVILRCVPISNHLYFYWYRQILGQKVEFLVSFYNNEISEKSEIFDDQFSVERPDGSNFTLKIRSTKLEDSAMYFCASSEVADPREQYFGPGTRLTVT.